This T cell receptor (beta chain) was sequenced during a study of T-cell reconstitution after alpha-beta-depleted transplantation in children. The library targeted TCRbeta and was prepared with unique molecular identifiers. TCRdb fed the PCR reads into MiXCR, producing one record per CDR3 protein. The sample carries around 600,000 distinct CDR3 sequences, roughly 17% recorded once. The CDR3 totals 17 residues. V dropped 2 bases and J dropped 2 bases, with 17 bases sitting between them. Germline V gives CDR1 SGHKS, CDR2 YYEKEE (reference sequence). In this sample, this clonotype turned up a few times. The specimen was PBMCs from the stem cell graft donor, collected from the stem cell graft. This sequence originates from a human donor who donated a stem cell graft to a child with acute myeloid leukemia. The V and J genes are TRBV5-5 and TRBJ1-5; D is perhaps TRBD1 (6 bases). CDR3 sequence: CASSLQGFNMGNQPQHF. In DNA form, the CDR3 reads TGTGCCAGCAGCTTACAGGGTTTCAATATGGGCAATCAGCCCCAGCATTTT.